This paragraph covers one T cell receptor (beta chain) sequence. The antigen is unknown. CDR1 and CDR2 from the germline V gene are SGHTA and FQGTGA. The CDR3 extends over 16 amino acids. The junction had 6 bases not matched to a gene; V was cut back by 1 base and J by 4 bases. It was with 60 Vbeta and 13 Jbeta primers that the PCR ran. TCRdb's copy holds only in-frame clones and misses some; the assay was immunoSEQ multiplex PCR. The sample lists roughly 200,000 clones, approximately 81% seen once, with approximately 2.9% in the top ten. This record belongs to a study of cytomegalovirus exposure and HLA in healthy donors. General observations from the study: Researchers reported in a later analysis that a missense DCLRE1C variant was tied to TCR beta V- and J-gene trimming. Usually a TCR sequence was rare, but some public TCRs were found in many donors. A later analysis revealed that TCR association rates differed between HLA loci, peaking at DRB1 and bottoming out at HLA-C.

The sample consisted of PBMCs. The chain joins TRBV7-3 to TRBJ2-1, with TRBD2 matching over 8 bases. This TCR was recovered from a man in his thirties or forties in good health and CMV-seronegative. In DNA, the CDR3 is TGTGCCAGCAGCTTAAATATAGGACTAGCTTACAATGAGCAGTTCTTC. Translated: CASSLNIGLAYNEQFF.